The clone carrying this T cell receptor (beta chain) appeared a few times. Antigen specificity is unknown. The data stem from a study of post-analysis software for immune sequencing data. Study-level findings and limits: There were five or six TRBV segments more frequent in patients than controls, and TRBV5-6, TRBV5-1 and TRBV20-1 were among them.

Libraries were made from TCR beta cDNA, and they carried unique molecular identifiers. Using its own MiXCR run on the PCR reads, TCRdb lists one record per CDR3 protein. This sample carries roughly 670,000 distinct CDR3 sequences, around 64% of them seen once, and the ten largest clones take about 11%. Per germline, CDR1 SNHLY and CDR2 FYNNEI. V shed 4 bases and J shed 5 bases, with 11 bases lying between them. The CDR3 sequence is 13 residues long. Sequenced material: blood. This TCR came from a girl aged 2 to 9 with multiple sclerosis. The J gene is TRBJ1-2, the V gene TRBV2; no definite D call. The CDR3 loop is CASSGPAGYGYTF. The CDR3 DNA follows: TGTGCCAGCAGTGGACCCGCGGGGTATGGCTACACCTTC. Supplemented by reference TRBV2 and TRBJ1-2, the full variable domain reads EPEVTQTPSHQVTQMGQEVILRCVPISNHLYFYWYRQILGQKVEFLVSFYNNEISEKSEIFDDQFSVERPDGSNFTLKIRSTKLEDSAMYFCASSGPAGYGYTFGSGTRLTVV.